The sequence of this TCR beta chain was determined in a study of beta chain features in type 1 diabetes. Study-wide results and caveats: Junctions at VDJ sites from type 1 diabetes patients had fewer insertions and more deletions. Across all four CD4+ subsets, people with type 1 diabetes showed modestly shorter TCRB CDR3s.

The study reverse transcribed the entire isolated RNA, so it sequenced expressed TCRB transcripts. The study sequenced naive, central memory and regulatory T cell samples to an average of around 3.4 million reads. Profiling relied on immunoSEQ multiplex PCR, and the TCRdb table lists in-frame clones only, not all of them. The sample consists of over 300,000 clones, approximately 9.7% of them appearing once. Each of the CD4+ naive, central memory, regulatory and stem cell-like memory populations was sorted via CD45RO/CCR7/CD25/CD127/CD95/CD27. From germline, CDR1 is SGHRS and CDR2 YFSETQ. The V gene lost 4 bases and the J gene lost 4 bases, with 11 bases spanning the gap. This CDR3 has 14 residues. Comments on this clone: Its target is unknown.

V and J are TRBV5-1 and TRBJ1-4; a weak D match, TRBD1 (5 bases). This clonotype was obtained from a man aged 25 to 40 with type 1 diabetes. The sequenced sample consisted of central memory CD4+ T cells from blood. The chain's CDR3 is CASSPRADNEKLFF. For the CDR3, the DNA is TGCGCCAGCAGCCCCAGGGCCGATAATGAAAAACTGTTTTTT. Complete variable domain (other parts from reference TRBV5-1 and TRBJ1-4): KAGVTQTPRYLIKTRGQQVTLSCSPISGHRSVSWYQQTPGQGLQFLFEYFSETQRNKGNFPGRFSGRQFSNSRSEMNVSTLELGDSALYLCASSPRADNEKLFFGSGTQLSVL.